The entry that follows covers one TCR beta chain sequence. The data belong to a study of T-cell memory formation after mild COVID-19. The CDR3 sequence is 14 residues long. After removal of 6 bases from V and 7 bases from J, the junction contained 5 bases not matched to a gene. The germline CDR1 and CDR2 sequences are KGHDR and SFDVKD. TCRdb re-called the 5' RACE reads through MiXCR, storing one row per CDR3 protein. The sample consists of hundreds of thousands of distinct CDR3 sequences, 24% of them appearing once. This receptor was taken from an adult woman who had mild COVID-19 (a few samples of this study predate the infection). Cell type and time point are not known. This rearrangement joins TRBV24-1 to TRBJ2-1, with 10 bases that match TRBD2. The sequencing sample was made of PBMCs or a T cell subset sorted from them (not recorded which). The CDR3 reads CATSLAGGENEQFF. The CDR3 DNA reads TGTGCCACCAGTTTAGCGGGGGGTGAGAATGAGCAGTTCTTC.